Each of the 32 T cell receptor beta chains below was sequenced from the same sample in a study of a mutant IDH1 vaccine in newly diagnosed glioma. The protocol was immunoSEQ multiplex PCR, while the TCRdb copy is restricted to in-frame clones and leaves out a portion. The profile covers about 54,000 clones, with approximately 78% appearing a single time and about a fifth taken by the ten largest. As to time point: baseline, week 1 (first vaccination visit). The sample's treatment: pre-vaccination baseline after standard-of-care therapy. Sequenced material: PBMCs, taken from a glioma patient treated with radiotherapy, temozolomide or both. These receptors originate from a man aged 18 to 29 with glioma.

This chain uses TRBV30 with TRBJ2-5; D gene ambiguous. This CDR3 comprises 12 residues. Germline lookup yields CDR1 GTSNPN and CDR2 SVGIG (reference sequence). With 1 base removed from V and 9 bases from J, the gap between germline ends came to 12 bases. CDR3: CAWSDYVDAQYF. In nucleotides, the CDR3 is TGTGCCTGGAGTGATTACGTGGACGCCCAGTACTTC.

This chain links TRBV5-1 with TRBJ2-2; D not resolved. Trimming stripped 1 base from V and 2 bases from J, with 12 bases between. The germline V gene has CDR1 SGHRS and CDR2 YFSETQ. The length of the CDR3 is 16 residues. CDR3 loop: CASSLRLAGNTGELFF. CDR3 in DNA: TGCGCCAGCAGCTTGCGGCTGGCCGGAAACACCGGGGAGCTGTTTTTT.

The gene calls are TRBV2 and TRBJ1-5, with TRBD1 matching 7 bases. CDR1 is SNHLY and CDR2 is FYNNEI in the germline V gene. CDR3 length: 14 amino acids. The trim removed 7 bases at V and 1 base at J, leaving 4 bases unmatched. CDR3 loop: CASTLTGSNQPQHF. In nucleotides, the CDR3 is TGTGCCAGCACCCTGACAGGGAGCAATCAGCCCCAGCATTTT.

V is TRBV5-6 and J is TRBJ1-2; D perhaps matches TRBD1 (6 bases). Germline CDR1 is SGHDT and CDR2 is YYEEEE. V lost 5 bases and J 5 bases, leaving 22 bases between the germline ends. The CDR3 covers 16 residues. CDR3 nucleotide sequence: TGTGCCAGCAGTTCTAGAGGGACATCCGGCGGGTATGGCTACACCTTC. Translated: CASSSRGTSGGYGYTF.

This chain uses TRBV27 with TRBJ2-7; TRBD1 matches 9 bases. This CDR3 is 16 amino acids long. Germline V gene data show CDR1 as MNHEY and CDR2 as SMNVEV (reference sequence). J lost 2 bases, V lost 5 bases, and 10 bases had no gene match. The CDR3 protein is CASSPHEGQGPYEQYF. The CDR3 DNA follows: TGTGCCAGCAGTCCTCATGAGGGACAGGGTCCCTACGAGCAGTACTTC.

This chain uses TRBV6-6 with TRBJ1-1; no definite D call. Germline values: CDR1 MNHNY, CDR2 SVGAGI (reference sequence). CDR3 length: 13 amino acids. V shed 4 bases and J shed 4 bases, with 10 bases lying between them. The CDR3 DNA is TGTGCCAGCAGTTCGGGGTCGGTCACTGAAGCTTTCTTT. Its translation: CASSSGSVTEAFF.

This chain connects TRBV27 to TRBJ2-7, with 8 bases that match TRBD1. The V and J ends lost 0 bases and 2 bases, in that order; junction bases with no gene match: 3. The CDR3 consists of 15 residues. Per the germline V gene, CDR1 is MNHEY and CDR2 is SMNVEV (reference sequence). The CDR3: CASSLSGRGPYEQYF. As DNA, the CDR3 is TGTGCCAGCAGTTTATCCGGCAGGGGGCCCTACGAGCAGTACTTC.

The sample holds a few counts of this clone. V and J are TRBV4-1 and TRBJ1-1; D is uncertain. The CDR3 runs to 16 residues. V was cut by 1 base and J by 0 bases, with 12 bases left in between. Germline V gives CDR1 MGHRA, CDR2 YSYEKL. DNA of the CDR3: TGCGCCAGCAGCCAAGTCCCAGAAAAAATGAACACTGAAGCTTTCTTT. Translated: CASSQVPEKMNTEAFF.

V is TRBV30 and J is TRBJ1-4; no definite D call. Germline lookup yields CDR1 GTSNPN and CDR2 SVGIG (reference sequence). The CDR3 consists of 14 residues. The ends were cut back, 0 bases at V and 8 bases at J, with 13 bases in the middle. The CDR3 DNA sequence: TGTGCCTGGAGTGTACGTGGAGGAAGAGAAAAACTGTTTTTT. Translating it yields CAWSVRGGREKLFF.

The chain joins TRBV6-5 to TRBJ1-2; TRBD1 aligns across 11 bases. The junction had 7 bases not matched to a gene; V was cut back by 2 bases and J by 8 bases. The CDR3 length is 15 residues. Germline CDR1 is MNHEY and CDR2 is SVGAGI. CDR3 sequence reads: CASSYQGQGARGYTF. CDR3 DNA sequence: TGTGCCAGCAGTTACCAAGGACAGGGGGCTAGGGGCTACACCTTC.

This CDR3 reads CASSVEVTGGPLAREQYF. The CDR3 DNA follows: TGTGCCAGCAGCGTAGAGGTCACAGGGGGTCCACTTGCGCGCGAGCAGTACTTC. The rearrangement uses TRBV9 and TRBJ2-7; the match to TRBD1 covers 8 bases. This CDR3 region has 18 residues. The V gene end was trimmed by 0 bases and the J gene end by 6 bases; junction bases not matched to a gene: 17. Germline V gene sequence: CDR1 SGDLS, CDR2 YYNGEE.

The chain combines TRBV25-1 with TRBJ2-7; no clear D. Germline V gives CDR1 MGHDK, CDR2 SYGVNS. The CDR3 has 12 amino acids. The germline V and J ends were trimmed by 3 bases and 5 bases, with 8 bases remaining between them. CDR3 bases: TGTGCCAGCAGTGAGGGGTACGACGAGCAGTACTTC. It translates to CASSEGYDEQYF.

The chain is built from TRBV27 and TRBJ1-1; D gene uncertain. Trimming cost V 2 bases and J 0 bases, with 22 bases left between them. This CDR3 comprises 19 residues. Per germline, CDR1 MNHEY and CDR2 SMNVEV (reference sequence). CDR3 sequence reads: CASSLAPLRAVGLNTEAFF. The DNA of the CDR3 is TGTGCCAGCAGTTTAGCTCCCCTGAGGGCGGTAGGGTTGAACACTGAAGCTTTCTTT.

The V gene is TRBV30, the J gene TRBJ1-2; 7 nucleotides line up with TRBD1. The V segment lost 1 base and the J segment 4 bases; nucleotides outside the gene matches: 6. The length of the CDR3 is 14 residues. CDR1 and CDR2 (germline): GTSNPN, SVGIG (reference sequence). CDR3 DNA sequence: TGTGCCTGGAGTGGACCGGGACAGCCCTATGGCTACACCTTC. It encodes CAWSGPGQPYGYTF.

This clone turned up a few times. The chain combines TRBV6-5 with TRBJ1-1; D is undetermined. V lost 4 bases and J lost 2, with 14 bases in between. The CDR3 extends over 15 amino acids. Germline CDR1 and CDR2: MNHEY and SVGAGI. The CDR3 DNA sequence: TGTGCCAGCAGTTCCTCGCTTGATCCCAACACTGAAGCTTTCTTT. Its protein is CASSSSLDPNTEAFF.

In its sample, this clone was seen once. The chain carries TRBV5-1 and TRBJ2-5, with 8 bases identical to TRBD1. V shed 4 bases and J 2 bases; nucleotides not matched to a gene: 10. This CDR3 has 16 residues. CDR1 is SGHRS and CDR2 is YFSETQ in the germline V gene. Written as DNA, the CDR3 is TGCGCCAGCAGCCTACCACCGCAGGGGGCTCAAGAGACCCAGTACTTC. Amino acids: CASSLPPQGAQETQYF.

This clone has only one observation. The rearrangement uses TRBV4-3 and TRBJ2-6, with no clear D. The V gene's germline CDR1 is LGHNA and CDR2 YSLEER. V was trimmed by 1 base and J by 2 bases, leaving 0 bases between them. The CDR3 is made up of 13 amino acids. CDR3 nucleotides: TGCGCCAGCAGCCAAGCTGGGGCCAACGTCCTGACTTTC. It encodes CASSQAGANVLTF.

The gene calls are TRBV6-6 and TRBJ2-7, with D tentatively TRBD1 (6 bases). V was trimmed by 5 bases and J by 2 bases, leaving 16 bases between them. Germline V lookup: CDR1 MNHNY, CDR2 SVGAGI (reference sequence). The CDR3 consists of 15 residues. CDR3 protein: CASSQPSTGPYEQYF. CDR3 in DNA: TGTGCCAGCAGTCAACCCTCGACAGGTCCCTACGAGCAGTACTTC.

V usage is TRBV4-3 and J usage is TRBJ1-4, with a tentative D call TRBD1 (5 bases). Trimming took off 1 base at V and 14 bases at J, with 17 bases between the two ends. The CDR3 consists of 14 residues. From germline, CDR1 is LGHNA and CDR2 YSLEER. The CDR3: CASSQVMGGGDLFF. The CDR3 DNA reads TGCGCCAGCAGCCAAGTTATGGGAGGAGGGGATCTGTTTTTT.

This clone was seen only a few times. The chain links TRBV13 to TRBJ2-2; 8 positions match TRBD2. Per the germline V gene, CDR1 is PRHDT and CDR2 is FYEKMQ (reference sequence). CDR3 length: 15 residues. Germline trimming cut 6 bases from V and 6 bases from J; bases unmatched to any gene: 9. CDR3 nucleotide sequence: TGTGCCAGCAGGCGCTCCGGGGGGGAATCCGGGGAGCTGTTTTTT. Amino acids: CASRRSGGESGELFF.

The chain couples TRBV9 to TRBJ1-1, with TRBD1 matching 8 bases. The V gene's germline CDR1 is SGDLS and CDR2 YYNGEE. This CDR3 spans 14 amino acids. The ends lost 3 bases at V and 1 base at J; junction bases unmatched: 2. The CDR3 region has the DNA TGTGCCAGCAGCGCCGGGACAGGGAACACTGAAGCTTTCTTT. Encoded protein: CASSAGTGNTEAFF.

The chain couples TRBV5-1 to TRBJ2-7, with TRBD1 matching 8 bases. This CDR3 spans 14 amino acids. V lost 2 bases, J lost 5 bases, and 6 bases stayed unmatched. The germline V gene has CDR1 SGHRS and CDR2 YFSETQ. In nucleotides, the CDR3 is TGCGCCAGCAGCTTTGGACAGGGCCGCCACGAGCAGTACTTC. Protein: CASSFGQGRHEQYF.

The chain carries TRBV27 and TRBJ2-7; tentatively, D is TRBD1 (6 bases). Trimming took off 5 bases at V and 4 bases at J, with 15 bases between the two ends. The germline gives CDR1 MNHEY, CDR2 SMNVEV (reference sequence). This CDR3 is 14 amino acids long. CDR3 nucleotides: TGTGCCAGCAGTACATCTCACACAGGGTACGAGCAGTACTTC. It translates to CASSTSHTGYEQYF.

This clone was observed a handful of times. This rearrangement joins TRBV20-1 to TRBJ1-1; D possibly corresponds to TRBD1 (6 bases). The CDR3 is 11 residues long. V was pared by 3 bases and J by 11 bases, with 13 bases between. The germline gives CDR1 DFQATT, CDR2 SNEGSKA (reference sequence). CDR3: CSASRGRRAFF. CDR3 nucleotide sequence: TGCAGTGCTAGCCGGGGGCGGCGGGCTTTCTTT.

The chain employs TRBV29-1 and TRBJ1-3; the match to TRBD1 covers 8 bases. The length of the CDR3 is 13 residues. Germline-derived CDR1 and CDR2 are SQVTM and ANQGSEA. V lost 6 bases to trimming and J lost 4 bases; unmatched junction nucleotides: 5. In nucleotides, the CDR3 is TGCAGCGTCACAGGGGGTAGAGGAAACACCATATATTTT. It yields the protein CSVTGGRGNTIYF.

The CDR3 DNA is TGTGCCAGCAGTGAGGGACAGGCCTACGAGCAGTACTTC. This translates into CASSEGQAYEQYF. V and J are TRBV6-1 and TRBJ2-7; 8 bases agree with TRBD1. The CDR3 extends over 13 amino acids. Germline-derived CDR1 and CDR2 are MNHNS and SASEGT. V was pared by 3 bases and J by 2 bases, with 0 bases of the junction left unmatched.

The V and J genes are TRBV30 and TRBJ2-5, with 11 bases identical to TRBD2. The J segment lost 6 bases and the V segment lost 3 bases, leaving 9 bases of the junction unmatched. Per germline, CDR1 GTSNPN and CDR2 SVGIG (reference sequence). The CDR3 spans 15 residues. CDR3 sequence reads: CAWRPLAGVGKTQYF. The DNA for the CDR3 is TGTGCCTGGAGGCCACTAGCGGGAGTAGGAAAGACCCAGTACTTC. The whole variable domain, filled in from reference TRBV30 and TRBJ2-5, reads SQTIHQWPATLVQPVGSPLSLECTVEGTSNPNLYWYRQAAGRGLQLLFYSVGIGQISSEVPQNLSASRPQDRQFILSSKKLLLSDSGFYLCAWRPLAGVGKTQYFGPGTRLLVL.

The rearrangement links TRBV30 to TRBJ2-7; D could derive from TRBD1 or TRBD2 (6 bases each). Trimming pared 0 bases from V and 0 bases from J, leaving 12 bases between. From germline, CDR1 is GTSNPN and CDR2 SVGIG (reference sequence). This CDR3 has 15 amino acids. The CDR3 loop reads CAWSVYGGPSYEQYF. The CDR3 bases are TGTGCCTGGAGTGTATATGGGGGGCCCTCCTACGAGCAGTACTTC.

The table lists this clone with a count of one. The CDR3 loop reads CASSPPGTDGYTF. Written as DNA, the CDR3 is TGTGCCAGCTCACCACCGGGGACCGATGGCTACACCTTC. The rearrangement links TRBV18 to TRBJ1-2; tentatively, D is TRBD1 (5 bases). The CDR3 covers 13 residues. Germline CDR1 KGHSH, CDR2 LQKENI. V was cut by 0 bases and J by 6 bases, with 8 bases left in between.

The V gene is TRBV30, the J gene TRBJ1-2, with a possible D match to TRBD1 (5 bases). The V end lost 2 bases, the J end lost 12 bases, and 13 bases lay between the germline ends. The CDR3 loop spans 11 amino acids. Germline CDR1 is GTSNPN and CDR2 is SVGIG (reference sequence). CDR3 region: CAWSREGSNTF. The CDR3 nucleotides are TGTGCCTGGAGTCGGGAGGGGAGCAACACCTTC.

The V gene is TRBV9, the J gene TRBJ2-1, with 8 bases lining up with TRBD2. The CDR3 is 15 residues long. The V gene end was trimmed by 4 bases and the J gene end by 1 base; junction bases not matched to a gene: 4. CDR1 and CDR2 (germline): SGDLS, YYNGEE. The CDR3 DNA reads as TGTGCCAGCAGCCCCACTAGCGGTTCCTACAATGAGCAGTTCTTC. Amino acid sequence: CASSPTSGSYNEQFF.

This clone has more than one count but fewer than ten. This rearrangement joins TRBV6-5 to TRBJ2-7; the D gene is possibly TRBD1 (5 bases). Germline V gene data show CDR1 as MNHEY and CDR2 as SVGAGI. V lost 1 base and J 5 bases, leaving 9 bases between the germline ends. The CDR3 has 13 residues. CDR3 protein: CASSYFTGNEQYF. The CDR3 DNA sequence: TGTGCCAGCAGTTACTTTACAGGTAACGAGCAGTACTTC.